Listed below are T cell receptor beta chains from one sample, sequenced in a study of identical twins. A single record per CDR3 protein comes from TCRdb applying MiXCR to the 5' RACE reads. The sample lists approximately 410,000 distinct CDR3 sequences, approximately 17% occurring once. The material sequenced was naive T cells sorted from blood. These TCRs come from a man aged 45-60 years in good health. Each CDR3 is given with its conserved first and last residue. The D gene is left open where the match is weak. Clone sizes are given selectively: once, few, many, or a class where the clone is expanded.

TRBV10-3,-,-,16,TRBJ1-5,TGTGCCATCAGTGACCTCGGTTGGGGGAAAGGTCAGCCCCAGCATTTT,CAISDLGWGKGQPQHF
TRBV6-1,-,-,12,TRBJ2-7,TGTGCCAGCAGGGACAGCGGATACGAGCAGTACTTC,CASRDSGYEQYF
TRBV19,-,-,12,TRBJ2-1,TGTGCCAGTAGTATGAGCGCGAATGAGCAGTTCTTC,CASSMSANEQFF
TRBV7-9,many,-,12,TRBJ2-1,TGTGCCAGCAGCTTACACGGCCATGAGCAGTTCTTC,CASSLHGHEQFF
TRBV21-1,-,-,15,TRBJ1-5,TGTGCCAGCAGCAAAGAAAGGCAGCATGGTCAGCCCCAGCATTTT,CASSKERQHGQPQHF
TRBV20-1,many,-,13,TRBJ2-1,TGCAGTGCTAGAGTGACGGCCTACAATGAGCAGTTCTTC,CSARVTAYNEQFF
TRBV4-1,few,TRBD2,15,TRBJ2-5,TGCGCCAGCAGCCAAGTTACGGGGGGCCAAGAGACCCAGTACTTC,CASSQVTGGQETQYF
TRBV5-1,many,-,16,TRBJ2-1,TGCGCCAGCAGCAAACGGGACACCACTGCGGGTCATGAGCAGTTCTTC,CASSKRDTTAGHEQFF
TRBV20-1,many,-,14,TRBJ2-1,TGCAGTGCTAGAGATAGGGATACCTACAATGAGCAGTTCTTC,CSARDRDTYNEQFF
TRBV29-1,-,-,13,TRBJ2-1,TGCAGCGTTGTCGAACTCTCCTACAATGAGCAGTTCTTC,CSVVELSYNEQFF
TRBV7-2,few,TRBD2,15,TRBJ2-7,TGTGCCAGCAGCTCTCGAGCGGGGGGGCCCTACGAGCAGTACTTC,CASSSRAGGPYEQYF
TRBV5-1,few,-,16,TRBJ2-1,TGCGCCAGCAGCTTACCGATCTATAGCTCCTACAATGAGCAGTTCTTC,CASSLPIYSSYNEQFF
TRBV12-3/TRBV12-4,many,-,14,TRBJ2-5,TGTGCCAGCAGTTTAGCGGGCCTACAGGGGACCCAGTACTTC,CASSLAGLQGTQYF
TRBV18,many,TRBD2,15,TRBJ2-1,TGTGCCAGCTCACCGACTAGCGGGGTCAACAATGAGCAGTTCTTC,CASSPTSGVNNEQFF
TRBV19,-,-,15,TRBJ1-5,TGTGCCAGTAGGATCAGGGTTAGTAGCAATCAGCCCCAGCATTTT,CASRIRVSSNQPQHF
TRBV12-3/TRBV12-4,-,-,13,TRBJ1-1,TGTGCCAGCAGTTTTTATAGGGACACTGAAGCTTTCTTT,CASSFYRDTEAFF
TRBV5-1,many,-,14,TRBJ2-5,TGCGCCAGCAGCCAACAACTGGGAATGGAGACCCAGTACTTC,CASSQQLGMETQYF
TRBV7-2,many,TRBD1,14,TRBJ2-7,TGTGCCAGCAGCTCGAGGACAGGGACCTACGAGCAGTACTTC,CASSSRTGTYEQYF
TRBV5-1,many,-,13,TRBJ2-7,TGCGCCAGCAGCTTGTTGCCGATTGGCGAGCAGTACTTC,CASSLLPIGEQYF
TRBV20-1,-,-,14,TRBJ1-2,TGCAGTGCACAAACCCGAGAGGCTAACTATGGCTACACCTTC,CSAQTREANYGYTF
TRBV3-1,many,-,13,TRBJ2-7,TGTGCCAGCAGCCCTTTAGGAGTCTACGAGCAGTACTTC,CASSPLGVYEQYF
TRBV11-2,few,-,18,TRBJ2-1,TGTGCCAGCAGCTCGGAGCTTACTAGCAGGAGCTCCTACAATGAGCAGTTCTTC,CASSSELTSRSSYNEQFF
TRBV20-1,-,-,13,TRBJ2-5,TGCAGTGCTAGGGACGTCAATGGAGAGACCCAGTACTTC,CSARDVNGETQYF
TRBV7-2,-,TRBD1,15,TRBJ1-5,TGTGCCAGCAGCTCGAGAACAGGGGTCATACAGCCCCAGCATTTT,CASSSRTGVIQPQHF
TRBV5-1,many,TRBD2,16,TRBJ2-3,TGCGCCTCCACTAGCGGGGGTTACGCTAGCACAGATACGCAGTATTTT,CASTSGGYASTDTQYF
TRBV20-1,-,-,13,TRBJ1-4,TGCAGTGCTAGAGGGCAGGGCGGAGAAAAACTGTTTTTT,CSARGQGGEKLFF
TRBV5-1,-,-,17,TRBJ2-1,TGCGCCAGCAGCACGCAACAGGCGGCCTACCATAACAATGAGCAGTTCTTC,CASSTQQAAYHNNEQFF
TRBV27,many,-,17,TRBJ2-1,TGTGCCAGCACCAAACAGGGCCACGGTGAAGAATACAATGAGCAGTTCTTC,CASTKQGHGEEYNEQFF
TRBV20-1,few,-,17,TRBJ2-5,TGCAGTGCTAGAGATGATTTGGGGGCCGCTTACCAAGAGACCCAGTACTTC,CSARDDLGAAYQETQYF
TRBV20-1,many,-,12,TRBJ2-1,TGCAGTGCTTGGACCCTCGACAATGAGCAGTTCTTC,CSAWTLDNEQFF